These 13 T cell receptor beta chains share one sample of origin, sequenced in a study of immune characterization of retroperitoneal liposarcoma. TCRdb re-called the PCR reads through MiXCR, storing one row per CDR3 protein. Of 6,600 or so distinct CDR3 sequences listed, 25% to 35% are singletons. Sequencing input: tumor tissue. These receptors all stem from a female donor with retroperitoneal liposarcoma.

The chain is built from TRBV11-1 and TRBJ2-3; D ambiguous. CDR1 and CDR2 from the germline V gene are SGHAT and FQDESV (reference sequence). This CDR3 has 13 amino acids. V lost 4 bases to trimming and J lost 5 bases, with 10 bases between them. CDR3 loop: CASSYPDKDTQYF. In DNA form, the CDR3 reads TGTGCCAGCAGCTACCCCGACAAAGATACGCAGTATTTT.

The chain carries TRBV20-1 and TRBJ2-1; the D gene is possibly TRBD1 (6 bases). The J call may be wrong; the DNA end is better matched by TRBJ2-7. There are 13 residues in the CDR3. In germline, CDR1 is DFQATT, CDR2 SNEGSKA (reference sequence). The CDR3 DNA reads as TGCAGTGCTTCCCGAACAGGGTCCTACGAGCAGTACTTC. This sequence encodes CSASRTGSYEQYF.

This chain connects TRBV19 to TRBJ1-2, with a tentative D call TRBD1 (6 bases). Trimming removed 0 bases at V and 10 bases at J, with 15 bases between. The CDR3 is 14 amino acids. CDR1 and CDR2 from the germline V gene are LNHDA and SQIVND (reference sequence). CDR3 sequence reads: CASSIEWTVRVYTF. CDR3 coding DNA: TGTGCCAGTAGTATAGAGTGGACAGTCCGCGTCTACACCTTC.

This clonotype was seen ten or more times. In nucleotides, the CDR3 is TGTGCCAGAAGCCGTCTCACTAAAGCTCGGGAGCAGTTCTTC. Translating it yields CARSRLTKAREQFF. The gene calls are TRBV5-3 and TRBJ2-1; D gene ambiguous. TRBV5-3 is labeled an ORF, and its function is uncertain. Trimming removed 4 bases from V and 10 bases from J, with 18 bases in between. The CDR3 consists of 14 residues.

In DNA form, the CDR3 reads TGTGCCAGCAGCCCCGAGGGGGTGACTGAAGCTTTCTTT. It translates to CASSPEGVTEAFF. The V and J genes are TRBV6-8 and TRBJ1-1; D is perhaps TRBD1 (6 bases). V gave up 6 bases and J gave up 5 bases, with 13 bases separating them. Germline loops: CDR1 MNHGY, CDR2 SAAAGT. The CDR3 spans 13 residues.

The rearrangement links TRBV6-1 to TRBJ1-1; D is possibly TRBD1 (5 bases). The CDR3 totals 13 residues. Germline V lookup: CDR1 MNHNS, CDR2 SASEGT. V was shortened by 5 bases and J by 3 bases, with 10 bases between the two germline ends. CDR3 sequence: CASSTGVYTEAFF. The CDR3 DNA is TGTGCCAGCAGTACGGGGGTTTACACTGAAGCTTTCTTT.

V and J are TRBV20-1 and TRBJ2-1; D might be TRBD2 (6 bases). This CDR3 spans 11 amino acids. Germline CDR1 and CDR2: DFQATT and SNEGSKA (reference sequence). V was clipped by 5 bases and J by 8 bases, with 10 bases between them. The CDR3 DNA reads as TGCAGTGCTGACCCGGGGGATGAGCAGTTCTTC. Protein product: CSADPGDEQFF.

This clonotype was seen more than once but under ten times. The V gene is TRBV12-3 or TRBV12-4, the J gene TRBJ2-3, with 7 bases lining up with TRBD2. The CDR3 length is 15 residues. Germline trimming cut 6 bases from V and 2 bases from J; bases unmatched to any gene: 8. The CDR3 region has the DNA TGTGCCAGCAGCCCAGTCGGGGGGACCACAGATACGCAGTATTTT. Its protein is CASSPVGGTTDTQYF.

This clonotype has more than one count but fewer than ten. In DNA form, the CDR3 reads TGTGCCAGCAGCTTAACAGGGCCCCAAGAGACCCAGTTCTTC. Translation: CASSLTGPQETQFF. This chain connects TRBV7-2 to TRBJ2-1; tentative D call: TRBD1 (6 bases). Germline-derived CDR1 and CDR2 are SGHTA and FQGNSA. CDR3 length equals 14 residues. Trimming pared 2 bases from V and 13 bases from J, leaving 18 bases between.

This clonotype was seen repeatedly, ten times or more. CDR3 region: CASSLGARGLAGETDTQYF. The DNA for the CDR3 is TGTGCCAGCAGCTTGGGGGCCAGGGGTCTAGCCGGGGAGACAGATACGCAGTATTTT. The V and J genes are TRBV5-4 and TRBJ2-3, with D possibly TRBD1 on 6 matching bases. The ends were cut back, 0 bases at V and 3 bases at J, with 23 bases in the middle. The CDR3 has 19 residues. CDR1 and CDR2 from the germline V gene are SGHNT and YYREEE (reference sequence).

There are many counts of this clonotype. This chain connects TRBV12-3 or TRBV12-4 to TRBJ2-1, with 10 bases matching TRBD2. The V segment lost 5 bases and the J segment 6 bases; nucleotides outside the gene matches: 7. The CDR3 has 15 residues. CDR3 nucleotide sequence: TGTGCCAGCAGTCCCGGGGGACTAGCGCTCAATGAGCAGTTCTTC. It is translated as CASSPGGLALNEQFF.

This clonotype is categorized as medium-sized. Just one base apart from a much larger clone, this may be a read error. The chain combines TRBV6-1 with TRBJ2-1; tentative D call: TRBD1 (6 bases). The length of the CDR3 is 14 residues. V lost 4 bases and J lost 13, with 20 bases in between. In germline, CDR1 is MNHNS, CDR2 SASEGT. The CDR3: CASSALLPGETQFF. Here the CDR3 DNA reads TGTGCCAGCAGTGCTTTACTCCCAGGGGAGACCCAGTTCTTC.

The table lists this clonotype with many counts. This chain links TRBV12-5 with TRBJ2-2, with 8 bases fitting TRBD1. CDR1 and CDR2 from the germline V gene are LGHNT and FRNRAP. V lost 5 bases to trimming and J lost 1 base; unmatched junction nucleotides: 3. The CDR3 has 15 residues. DNA of the CDR3: TGTGCTAGTGGTGTAGGACAGGGGAACACCGGGGAGCTGTTTTTT. It specifies CASGVGQGNTGELFF.